A selection of T cell receptor beta chains follows, all from one sample in a study of T cell clones after liver transplantation. Profiling relied on immunoSEQ multiplex PCR, and the TCRdb table lists in-frame clones only, not all of them. The repertoire holds nearly 55,000 clones, with about 81% as singletons. This specimen was CD4+ T cells from blood, taken before liver transplant. These receptors were collected from a human donor who received a liver transplant. The CDR3 runs from the conserved cysteine through the conserved F or W. D genes are given only for firm matches. Only part of the rows carry a size: once, few, many, or a class if the clone is expanded.

v_call: TRBV6-1
d_call: .
j_call: TRBJ2-3
clone_size: .
cdr3_nt: TGTGCCAGCAGTGCCGACACAGATACGCAGTATTTT
cdr3_aa: CASSADTDTQYF

v_call: TRBV10-3
d_call: TRBD2
j_call: TRBJ2-5
clone_size: many
cdr3_nt: TGTGCCATCAGAGGCGGGACTAGCGAGGAGACCCAGTACTTC
cdr3_aa: CAIRGGTSEETQYF

v_call: TRBV19
d_call: .
j_call: TRBJ1-2
clone_size: .
cdr3_nt: TGCGCCAGTACGGAAGTCGGCATGGGGAACTATGGCTACACCTTC
cdr3_aa: CASTEVGMGNYGYTF

v_call: TRBV5-1
d_call: TRBD1
j_call: TRBJ1-2
clone_size: .
cdr3_nt: TGCGCCAGCAGCTTGGGGACAGGGCCCACTGGCTACACCTTC
cdr3_aa: CASSLGTGPTGYTF

v_call: TRBV11-3
d_call: TRBD2
j_call: TRBJ2-1
clone_size: .
cdr3_nt: TGTGCCAGCAGCTTAGACGGGAGGGAAGGAAATGAGCAGTTCTTC
cdr3_aa: CASSLDGREGNEQFF

v_call: TRBV4-3
d_call: .
j_call: TRBJ1-1
clone_size: once
cdr3_nt: TGCGCCAGCAGCCCTGGACTCGATCCCATGAACACTGAAGCTTTCTTT
cdr3_aa: CASSPGLDPMNTEAFF

v_call: TRBV7-9
d_call: .
j_call: TRBJ2-7
clone_size: .
cdr3_nt: TGTGCCAGCAGCCCGGGGGCCAGTTCGATAACCTACGAGCAGTACTTC
cdr3_aa: CASSPGASSITYEQYF

v_call: TRBV6-6
d_call: .
j_call: TRBJ2-1
clone_size: .
cdr3_nt: TGTGCCAGCAGGGGGTCTGAGCAGTTCTTC
cdr3_aa: CASRGSEQFF

v_call: TRBV5-1
d_call: .
j_call: TRBJ2-2
clone_size: once
cdr3_nt: TGCGCCAGCAGCTTGGTTGAAAACACCGGGGAGCTGTTTTTT
cdr3_aa: CASSLVENTGELFF

v_call: TRBV18
d_call: .
j_call: TRBJ2-1
clone_size: once
cdr3_nt: TGTGCCAGCTCACCCCGTGGGCGGGGAGAAGTCAATGAGCAGTTCTTC
cdr3_aa: CASSPRGRGEVNEQFF

v_call: TRBV29-1
d_call: .
j_call: TRBJ2-1
clone_size: .
cdr3_nt: TGCAGCGTTTTTAACCCCGCCATTGGGGGTGAGCAGTTCTTC
cdr3_aa: CSVFNPAIGGEQFF

v_call: TRBV29-1
d_call: .
j_call: TRBJ2-3
clone_size: .
cdr3_nt: TGCAGCGTTGAAGAAGGGGCGCGCACAGATACGCAGTATTTT
cdr3_aa: CSVEEGARTDTQYF

v_call: TRBV5-4
d_call: .
j_call: TRBJ2-2
clone_size: .
cdr3_nt: TGTGCCAGCAGCTTGAAGTCACAGGGGAACACCGGGGAGCTGTTTTTT
cdr3_aa: CASSLKSQGNTGELFF

v_call: TRBV19
d_call: .
j_call: TRBJ1-4
clone_size: .
cdr3_nt: TGTGCCAGTTCCACGATCGAGAGAAATGAAAAACTGTTTTTT
cdr3_aa: CASSTIERNEKLFF

v_call: TRBV6-5
d_call: TRBD1
j_call: TRBJ1-2
clone_size: .
cdr3_nt: TGTGCCAGCAGCGACGGGACAGGGAAGGGCTACACCTTC
cdr3_aa: CASSDGTGKGYTF

v_call: TRBV5-6
d_call: TRBD1
j_call: TRBJ2-5
clone_size: .
cdr3_nt: TGTGCCAGCAGCGTACCGCAGGGGGCACGGCAAGAGACCCAGTACTTC
cdr3_aa: CASSVPQGARQETQYF

v_call: TRBV7-3
d_call: .
j_call: TRBJ2-6
clone_size: .
cdr3_nt: TGTGCCAGCAGCTTAACGGCATGGCGCTCTGGGGCCAACGTCCTGACTTTC
cdr3_aa: CASSLTAWRSGANVLTF